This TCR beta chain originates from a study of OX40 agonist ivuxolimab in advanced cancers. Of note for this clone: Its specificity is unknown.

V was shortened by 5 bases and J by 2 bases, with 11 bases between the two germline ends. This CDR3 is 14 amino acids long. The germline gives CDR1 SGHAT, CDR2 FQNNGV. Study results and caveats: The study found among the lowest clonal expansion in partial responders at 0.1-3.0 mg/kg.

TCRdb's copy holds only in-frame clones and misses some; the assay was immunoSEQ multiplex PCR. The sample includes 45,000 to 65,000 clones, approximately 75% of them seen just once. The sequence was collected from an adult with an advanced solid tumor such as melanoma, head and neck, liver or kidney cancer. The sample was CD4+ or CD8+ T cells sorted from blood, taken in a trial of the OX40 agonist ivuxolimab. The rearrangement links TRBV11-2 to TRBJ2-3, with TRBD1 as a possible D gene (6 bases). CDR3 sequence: CASSPGAYTDTQYF. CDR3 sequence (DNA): TGTGCCAGCAGCCCAGGGGCGTACACAGATACGCAGTATTTT.